This passage covers 32 T cell receptor beta chains from one sample sequenced in a study of control samples from healthy donors and cancer patients. Measured with immunoSEQ multiplex PCR; TCRdb has only the in-frame clones, and not every one. The table records around 50,000 clones, 90% to 95% of them present only once. The material sequenced was blood. These receptors all come from a man aged 30 to 39 in good health.

This chain links TRBV3-1 (or the pseudogene TRBV3-2) with TRBJ1-1; perhaps TRBD1 as D (5 bases). CDR3 size: 14 residues. V shed 4 bases and J shed 1 base, with 10 bases lying between them. Germline CDR1 reads LGHDT; CDR2 reads YNNKEL (reference sequence). The DNA of the CDR3 is TGTGCCAGCAGCCCTGCGGGGGGGAACACTGAAGCTTTCTTT. Protein sequence: CASSPAGGNTEAFF.

The V gene is TRBV28, the J gene TRBJ1-1; D possibly corresponds to TRBD1 (5 bases). Trimming stripped 1 base from V and 7 bases from J, with 13 bases between. CDR3 length: 14 amino acids. Germline loops: CDR1 MDHEN, CDR2 SYDVKM. The CDR3 DNA sequence: TGTGCCAGCAGTTTATTTACCGGGAGGGGTGAAGCTTTCTTT. Its translation: CASSLFTGRGEAFF.

The rearrangement links TRBV27 to TRBJ2-1; 9 bases map to TRBD2. Germline CDR1 reads MNHEY; CDR2 reads SMNVEV (reference sequence). The V segment lost 3 bases and the J segment 4 bases; nucleotides outside the gene matches: 4. The CDR3 extends over 15 amino acids. CDR3 loop: CASSLGGRAYNEQFF. The CDR3 coding sequence is TGTGCCAGCAGTTTGGGCGGGAGGGCATACAATGAGCAGTTCTTC.

The J gene is TRBJ2-7, the V gene TRBV19; 10 bases agree with TRBD2. The germline V gene encodes CDR1 LNHDA and CDR2 SQIVND (reference sequence). The V and J ends lost 6 bases and 4 bases, in that order; junction bases with no gene match: 12. The length of the CDR3 is 16 residues. CDR3 in DNA: TGTGCCAGTAGCTCCGGGGCTAGCGGGAGTATTTACGAGCAGTACTTC. It translates to CASSSGASGSIYEQYF.

The chain employs TRBV5-1 and TRBJ2-2; 9 bases are a match to TRBD2. The germline gives CDR1 SGHRS, CDR2 YFSETQ. The CDR3 spans 16 residues. The J segment lost 5 bases and the V segment lost 0 bases, leaving 5 bases of the junction unmatched. The CDR3 coding sequence is TGCGCCAGCAGCTTGGAGAGCGGGAGGCCTACCGGGGAGCTGTTTTTT. The encoded protein is CASSLESGRPTGELFF.

V usage is TRBV30 and J usage is TRBJ1-6, with 7 positions matching TRBD1. Trimming took 4 bases from V and 9 from J; bases not matched to a gene: 6. There are 13 residues in the CDR3. Germline V gene sequence: CDR1 GTSNPN, CDR2 SVGIG (reference sequence). CDR3 sequence reads: CAWTPRTGSPLHF. CDR3 nucleotide sequence: TGTGCCTGGACCCCGCGGACAGGTTCACCCCTCCACTTT.

V usage is TRBV19 and J usage is TRBJ1-6; 8 nucleotides align to TRBD1. CDR3 length: 16 residues. The trim removed 5 bases at V and 5 bases at J, leaving 8 bases unmatched. Germline CDR1 reads LNHDA; CDR2 reads SQIVND (reference sequence). CDR3 region: CASSPGQGANNSPLHF. The DNA for the CDR3 is TGTGCCAGTAGTCCCGGGCAGGGGGCTAATAATTCACCCCTCCACTTT.

This clone showed up just a few times. The chain employs TRBV2 and TRBJ2-1; D unclear. From germline, CDR1 is SNHLY and CDR2 FYNNEI. The CDR3 totals 12 residues. Trimming stripped 4 bases from V and 5 bases from J, with 6 bases between. The CDR3: CASSVRNNEQFF. CDR3 sequence (DNA): TGTGCCAGCAGTGTGCGGAACAATGAGCAGTTCTTC.

This chain links TRBV9 with TRBJ2-1, with 9 bases lining up with TRBD2. V was clipped by 0 bases and J by 4 bases; unmatched bases: 8. This CDR3 region has 17 residues. Germline CDR1 is SGDLS and CDR2 is YYNGEE. This chain's CDR3 is CASSVALGLASYNEQFF. CDR3 DNA sequence: TGTGCCAGCAGCGTAGCTTTGGGACTAGCCTCGTACAATGAGCAGTTCTTC.

V and J are TRBV7-3 and TRBJ2-1; 13 bases fit TRBD2. Germline loops: CDR1 SGHTA, CDR2 FQGTGA. The CDR3 length is 15 residues. J was trimmed by 8 bases and V by 5 bases; bases with no gene match: 6. CDR3 sequence reads: CASSPTSGRLDEQFF. The CDR3 region has the DNA TGTGCCAGCAGCCCGACTAGCGGGAGGCTGGATGAGCAGTTCTTC.

The rearrangement uses TRBV4-3 and TRBJ1-2, with a possible D match to TRBD1 (5 bases). The CDR3 consists of 14 residues. Deletions cut 0 bases from V and 8 bases from J, with 13 bases between. Germline CDR1 reads LGHNA; CDR2 reads YSLEER. The CDR3 DNA reads TGCGCCAGCAGCCAAGATGGGGGGTGGGGGGGCTACACCTTC. This encodes CASSQDGGWGGYTF.

This rearrangement joins TRBV18 to TRBJ1-5; 7 nucleotides agree with TRBD1. CDR3 length: 15 amino acids. After removal of 5 bases from V and 2 bases from J, the junction contained 6 bases not matched to a gene. Germline CDR1 reads KGHSH; CDR2 reads LQKENI. The CDR3 DNA sequence: TGTGCCAGCTCAACGGGGACAGCCGGCAATCAGCCCCAGCATTTT. Translation: CASSTGTAGNQPQHF.

The rearrangement joins TRBV19 to TRBJ1-1; D is unresolved. CDR3 length equals 14 residues. Germline assignment: CDR1 LNHDA and CDR2 SQIVND (reference sequence). V was shortened by 4 bases and J by 5 bases, with 14 bases between the two germline ends. DNA of the CDR3: TGTGCCAGTAGTACCCTCCTGGGTGGGACTGAAGCTTTCTTT. Its translation: CASSTLLGGTEAFF. The full variable domain, rest sourced from reference TRBV19 and TRBJ1-1, is DGGITQSPKYLFRKEGQNVTLSCEQNLNHDAMYWYRQDPGQGLRLIYYSQIVNDFQKGDIAEGYSVSREKKESFPLTVTSAQKNPTAFYLCASSTLLGGTEAFFGQGTRLTVV.

The J gene is TRBJ2-1, the V gene TRBV5-1; D might be TRBD2 (6 bases). CDR3 length equals 15 residues. The V gene lost 0 bases and the J gene lost 15 bases, with 22 bases spanning the gap. Germline V CDR1 and CDR2: SGHRS, YFSETQ. Here the CDR3 DNA reads TGCGCCAGCAGCTTGGGGGAGGACCCCGGGGTGGATACGTTCTTC. Residues: CASSLGEDPGVDTFF.

The chain combines TRBV7-3 with TRBJ2-5, with 9 bases identical to TRBD1. The CDR3 sequence is 15 residues long. Germline loops: CDR1 SGHTA, CDR2 FQGTGA. V shed 5 bases, J shed 2 bases, and the junction held 6 bases outside the gene matches. The CDR3 bases are TGTGCCAGCAGCCCAACCGGGACAGGGCAAGAGACCCAGTACTTC. Residues: CASSPTGTGQETQYF.

This chain uses TRBV11-3 with TRBJ2-2; D gene ambiguous. Per the germline V gene, CDR1 is SGHNT and CDR2 is YENEEA. Between the trimmed V and J ends, which lost 4 bases and 5 bases, there was a span of 8 bases. The CDR3 runs to 13 residues. The CDR3 reads CASSYSGTGELFF. DNA for the CDR3: TGTGCCAGCAGCTACTCCGGGACCGGGGAGCTGTTTTTT.

The J gene is TRBJ2-1, the V gene TRBV14; no definite D call. The CDR3 consists of 14 residues. In germline, CDR1 is SGHDN, CDR2 FVKESK. Trimming left V 2 bases short and J 1 base short, with 6 bases between. The DNA of the CDR3 is TGTGCCAGCAGCCAAAGACGATCCTACAATGAGCAGTTCTTC. Amino acids: CASSQRRSYNEQFF.

This chain uses TRBV3-1 (or the pseudogene TRBV3-2) with TRBJ1-5, with TRBD1 matching over 7 bases. The junction had 6 bases not matched to a gene; V was cut back by 1 base and J by 6 bases. Germline-derived CDR1 and CDR2 are LGHDT and YNNKEL (reference sequence). The CDR3 is 15 amino acids. The CDR3 loop reads CASSQGQGGGQPQHF. The CDR3 bases are TGTGCCAGCAGCCAAGGCCAGGGGGGGGGTCAGCCCCAGCATTTT.

This chain links TRBV28 with TRBJ1-2; D possibly corresponds to TRBD1 (5 bases). The CDR3 has 13 amino acids. Germline CDR1 is MDHEN and CDR2 is SYDVKM. Trimming took off 2 bases at V and 5 bases at J, with 9 bases between the two ends. The CDR3 DNA is TGTGCCAGCAGTTTAAGGGGCGGGTATGGCTACACCTTC. Translating it yields CASSLRGGYGYTF.

The chain couples TRBV9 to TRBJ2-2; D gene unclear. The V gene's germline CDR1 is SGDLS and CDR2 YYNGEE. CDR3 size: 14 residues. V shed 0 bases and J shed 7 bases, with 10 bases lying between them. The DNA of the CDR3 is TGTGCCAGCAGCGTAGAAGGAAGCTACGGGGAGCTGTTTTTT. It yields the protein CASSVEGSYGELFF.

The chain links TRBV28 to TRBJ2-1, with 8 bases matching TRBD2. Losses at the gene ends were 5 bases for V and 3 bases for J; bases not matched to a gene: 3. Germline lookup yields CDR1 MDHEN and CDR2 SYDVKM. The CDR3 has 14 amino acids. CDR3: CASSDTSGYNEQFF. The CDR3 DNA follows: TGTGCCAGCAGTGACACTAGCGGCTACAATGAGCAGTTCTTC. The complete variable domain, with remaining parts taken from reference TRBV28 and TRBJ2-1, reads DVKVTQSSRYLVKRTGEKVFLECVQDMDHENMFWYRQDPGLGLRLIYFSYDVKMKEKGDIPEGYSVSREKKERFSLILESASTNQTSMYLCASSDTSGYNEQFFGPGTRLTVL.

This clone has a handful of counts. The chain combines TRBV27 with TRBJ2-3; 9 nucleotides agree with TRBD2. CDR1 and CDR2 (germline): MNHEY, SMNVEV (reference sequence). The CDR3 spans 15 residues. Trimming took 7 bases from V and 2 from J; bases not matched to a gene: 7. This CDR3 is CASTSTSGVTDTQYF. As DNA, the CDR3 is TGTGCCAGCACCTCGACTAGCGGCGTCACAGATACGCAGTATTTT.

DNA of the CDR3: TGTGCCAGCACCCTCGGAACCTACACCGGGGAGCTGTTTTTT. Translation gives CASTLGTYTGELFF. The chain uses TRBV9 and TRBJ2-2, with no clear D. The germline CDR1 and CDR2 sequences are SGDLS and YYNGEE. This CDR3 is 14 amino acids long. The V gene lost 6 bases and the J gene lost 3 bases, with 12 bases spanning the gap.

This chain's CDR3 is CASSLSGTGPEAFF. The CDR3 DNA sequence: TGTGCCAGCAGTTTATCTGGGACTGGACCTGAAGCTTTCTTT. This chain uses TRBV27 with TRBJ1-1, with D perhaps TRBD1 (5 bases). CDR3 length: 14 residues. Germline CDR1 MNHEY, CDR2 SMNVEV (reference sequence). The V end was cut by 0 bases, the J end by 6 bases, with 11 bases between.

V usage is TRBV7-9 and J usage is TRBJ1-1; 8 nucleotides line up with TRBD1. Germline V gene data show CDR1 as SEHNR and CDR2 as FQNEAQ (reference sequence). V was clipped by 4 bases and J by 1 base; unmatched bases: 17. The CDR3 runs 19 residues. CDR3 nucleotides: TGTGCCAGCAGCTACTACCGGGACAGGCGAGTTGGGGCGAACACTGAAGCTTTCTTT. Encoded protein: CASSYYRDRRVGANTEAFF.

The chain has TRBV4-1 and TRBJ1-6; a weak D match, TRBD1 (6 bases). CDR1 and CDR2 (germline): MGHRA, YSYEKL. V dropped 2 bases and J dropped 3 bases, with 11 bases sitting between them. The CDR3 contains 16 residues. This CDR3 is CASSQHRAVYNSPLHF. CDR3 DNA sequence: TGCGCCAGCAGCCAACACAGGGCGGTCTATAATTCACCCCTCCACTTT.

The gene calls are TRBV4-3 and TRBJ1-4, with a weak D call TRBD1 (6 bases). V lost 4 bases and J 10 bases, leaving 19 bases between the germline ends. This CDR3 contains 15 residues. From germline, CDR1 is LGHNA and CDR2 YSLEER. In DNA, the CDR3 is TGCGCCAGCAGCCCTGAAATGGCGGGGGGCCGAAAACTGTTTTTT. Protein: CASSPEMAGGRKLFF.

The V gene is TRBV11-2, the J gene TRBJ2-3; D is undetermined. This CDR3 has 13 residues. V was pared by 1 base and J by 2 bases, with 4 bases between. Germline lookup yields CDR1 SGHAT and CDR2 FQNNGV. CDR3 amino acids: CASSLVYTDTQYF. The CDR3 nucleotides read TGTGCCAGCAGCTTAGTCTACACAGATACGCAGTATTTT. Combining the CDR3 with reference TRBV11-2 and TRBJ2-3 gives the whole variable domain EAGVAQSPRYKIIEKRQSVAFWCNPISGHATLYWYQQILGQGPKLLIQFQNNGVVDDSQLPKDRFSAERLKGVDSTLKIQPAKLEDSAVYLCASSLVYTDTQYFGPGTRLTVL.

The chain joins TRBV5-6 to TRBJ2-1; D not certain. The CDR3 contains 15 residues. Between the trimmed V and J ends, which lost 4 bases and 4 bases, there was a span of 15 bases. CDR1 SGHDT and CDR2 YYEEEE come from the germline V gene. CDR3 nucleotides: TGTGCCAGCAGCCCCCCGGCATGGGAATACAATGAGCAGTTCTTC. This gives the protein CASSPPAWEYNEQFF.

The chain has TRBV19 and TRBJ2-2, with TRBD2 as a possible D gene (5 bases). Germline CDR1 reads LNHDA; CDR2 reads SQIVND (reference sequence). The germline V and J ends were trimmed by 8 bases and 3 bases, with 10 bases remaining between them. This CDR3 contains 13 residues. CDR3 region: CASRTGYTGELFF. The CDR3 coding sequence is TGTGCCAGTCGGACGGGATACACCGGGGAGCTGTTTTTT.

The chain uses TRBV19 and TRBJ2-1; D possibly corresponds to TRBD2 (6 bases). The V and J ends lost 2 bases and 6 bases respectively, with 20 bases between them. This CDR3 contains 17 residues. The germline CDR1 and CDR2 sequences are LNHDA and SQIVND (reference sequence). The CDR3 loop is CASSIKLIPGRGNEQFF. The DNA of the CDR3 is TGTGCCAGTAGTATAAAACTTATACCCGGGAGAGGCAATGAGCAGTTCTTC.

The rearrangement links TRBV7-2 to TRBJ2-5; D call uncertain. Deletions cut 5 bases from V and 7 bases from J, with 20 bases between. Germline loops: CDR1 SGHTA, CDR2 FQGNSA. The CDR3 spans 15 residues. The DNA of the CDR3 is TGTGCCAGCAGCCCCCCGGGCAGGCCCGGTGGGACCCAGTACTTC. This gives the protein CASSPPGRPGGTQYF.